These T cell receptor beta chains were read from a single sample in a study of CD8 T cells in ankylosing spondylitis. Using its own MiXCR run on the 5' RACE reads, TCRdb lists one record per CDR3 protein. The sample consists of about 220,000 distinct CDR3 sequences, more than 9% of them appearing once. Sample: blood, either unsorted or a sorted T cell fraction (not recorded which). The source is a male donor with ankylosing spondylitis or in good health (not recorded which). Both conserved end residues are part of each CDR3. The D gene is left open where the match is weak. The size field is filled for only some rows; it gives once, few, many or a size class.

CDR3aa: CASSPGTLVFF
CDR3nt: TGTGCCAGCAGCCCTGGGACTCTGGTGTTCTTC
abundance: few
d_gene: -
v_gene: TRBV3-1
j_gene: TRBJ2-1

CDR3aa: CAISESGLAGLLGQYF
CDR3nt: TGTGCCATCAGTGAGAGTGGGCTAGCGGGGCTACTGGGGCAGTACTTC
abundance: -
d_gene: TRBD2
v_gene: TRBV10-3
j_gene: TRBJ2-7

CDR3aa: CASSYGLAGSTDTQYF
CDR3nt: TGTGCCAGCAGCTACGGACTAGCGGGGAGCACAGATACGCAGTATTTT
abundance: many
d_gene: TRBD2
v_gene: TRBV13
j_gene: TRBJ2-3

CDR3aa: CSVEEGRGGPNEQYF
CDR3nt: TGCAGCGTTGAAGAGGGGAGGGGCGGTCCCAACGAGCAGTACTTC
abundance: -
d_gene: TRBD2
v_gene: TRBV29-1
j_gene: TRBJ2-7

CDR3aa: CSAKSGNQPQHF
CDR3nt: TGCAGTGCTAAATCGGGCAATCAGCCCCAGCATTTT
abundance: many
d_gene: -
v_gene: TRBV20-1
j_gene: TRBJ1-5

CDR3aa: CASSYEAGFNYGYTF
CDR3nt: TGTGCCAGCAGCTATGAAGCAGGGTTTAACTATGGCTACACCTTC
abundance: -
d_gene: -
v_gene: TRBV7-9
j_gene: TRBJ1-2

CDR3aa: CASSLGGGFGNQPQHF
CDR3nt: TGTGCCAGCAGCTTAGGGGGGGGCTTCGGCAATCAGCCCCAGCATTTT
abundance: -
d_gene: -
v_gene: TRBV7-2
j_gene: TRBJ1-5

CDR3aa: CSARPGSSYNEQFF
CDR3nt: TGCAGTGCCCGCCCGGGGAGCTCCTACAATGAGCAGTTCTTC
abundance: many
d_gene: -
v_gene: TRBV20-1
j_gene: TRBJ2-1

CDR3aa: CASSYSQGTATNEKLFF
CDR3nt: TGTGCCAGCAGTTACTCTCAGGGGACAGCAACTAATGAAAAACTGTTTTTT
abundance: many
d_gene: TRBD1
v_gene: TRBV6-5
j_gene: TRBJ1-4

CDR3aa: CASSYAGTGGQFF
CDR3nt: TGTGCCAGCAGTTACGCCGGGACAGGGGGCCAGTTCTTC
abundance: few
d_gene: TRBD1
v_gene: TRBV6-5
j_gene: TRBJ2-1

CDR3aa: CSAGVRQGNTEAFF
CDR3nt: TGCAGTGCTGGAGTCCGACAGGGAAACACTGAAGCTTTCTTT
abundance: many
d_gene: TRBD1
v_gene: TRBV20-1
j_gene: TRBJ1-1

CDR3aa: CASSFVNTEGTQYF
CDR3nt: TGTGCCAGCAGCTTCGTTAATACCGAAGGGACCCAGTACTTC
abundance: many
d_gene: -
v_gene: TRBV7-9
j_gene: TRBJ2-5

CDR3aa: CSARPGRGGNSSYEQYF
CDR3nt: TGCAGTGCTAGACCGGGACGCGGGGGGAACTCATCATACGAGCAGTACTTC
abundance: -
d_gene: TRBD2
v_gene: TRBV20-1
j_gene: TRBJ2-7

CDR3aa: CASSPAGVTEAFF
CDR3nt: TGTGCCAGCAGCCCCGCGGGGGTCACTGAAGCTTTCTTT
abundance: many
d_gene: -
v_gene: TRBV3-1
j_gene: TRBJ1-1

CDR3aa: CASSLGLGKETQYF
CDR3nt: TGCGCCAGCAGCTTGGGACTCGGTAAAGAGACCCAGTACTTC
abundance: many
d_gene: -
v_gene: TRBV5-1
j_gene: TRBJ2-5

CDR3aa: CASSEWALDTQYF
CDR3nt: TGTGCCAGCAGTGAGTGGGCCCTGGATACGCAGTATTTT
abundance: -
d_gene: -
v_gene: TRBV25-1
j_gene: TRBJ2-3

CDR3aa: CASSREYEQYF
CDR3nt: TGTGCCAGCTCACGGGAATACGAGCAGTACTTC
abundance: few
d_gene: -
v_gene: TRBV18
j_gene: TRBJ2-7

CDR3aa: CASSPAGATEAFF
CDR3nt: TGCGCCAGCAGCCCGGCAGGGGCTACTGAAGCTTTCTTT
abundance: many
d_gene: -
v_gene: TRBV5-1
j_gene: TRBJ1-1

CDR3aa: CASSAGIWTGSYEQYF
CDR3nt: TGTGCCAGCAGCGCAGGTATCTGGACAGGGTCCTACGAGCAGTACTTC
abundance: many
d_gene: TRBD1
v_gene: TRBV3-1
j_gene: TRBJ2-7

CDR3aa: CASSLGASTEQYF
CDR3nt: TGTGCCAGCAGTTTAGGGGCTAGCACCGAGCAGTACTTC
abundance: many
d_gene: -
v_gene: TRBV28
j_gene: TRBJ2-7

CDR3aa: CASSLGPGAGSGGYTF
CDR3nt: TGTGCCAGCAGCTTAGGGCCGGGGGCAGGGAGCGGTGGCTACACCTTC
abundance: -
d_gene: -
v_gene: TRBV7-2
j_gene: TRBJ1-2

CDR3aa: CASSFDRVIAGELFF
CDR3nt: TGTGCCAGCAGTTTTGACAGGGTCATAGCCGGGGAGCTGTTTTTT
abundance: -
d_gene: TRBD1
v_gene: TRBV6-5
j_gene: TRBJ2-2

CDR3aa: CASSLRTSGAVSYEQYF
CDR3nt: TGCGCCAGCAGCTTGCGGACTAGCGGGGCCGTCTCCTACGAGCAGTACTTC
abundance: few
d_gene: TRBD2
v_gene: TRBV5-1
j_gene: TRBJ2-7

CDR3aa: CASPLTSGDTQYF
CDR3nt: TGTGCCAGCCCCCTGACTAGCGGGGATACGCAGTATTTT
abundance: -
d_gene: TRBD2
v_gene: TRBV18
j_gene: TRBJ2-3

CDR3aa: CASSATGGWGEKLFF
CDR3nt: TGTGCCAGCAGTGCCACAGGGGGCTGGGGGGAAAAACTGTTTTTT
abundance: -
d_gene: TRBD1
v_gene: TRBV27
j_gene: TRBJ1-4

CDR3aa: CASREGTGNEKLFF
CDR3nt: TGCGCCAGTCGAGAAGGGACAGGGAATGAAAAACTGTTTTTT
abundance: -
d_gene: TRBD1
v_gene: TRBV5-1
j_gene: TRBJ1-4

CDR3aa: CSAQSPGQGIYNEQFF
CDR3nt: TGCAGTGCTCAATCCCCGGGACAGGGGATCTACAATGAGCAGTTCTTC
abundance: many
d_gene: TRBD1
v_gene: TRBV20-1
j_gene: TRBJ2-1

CDR3aa: CASSLVTGGMGPQHF
CDR3nt: TGTGCCAGCAGCTTAGTGACAGGAGGGATGGGGCCCCAGCATTTT
abundance: few
d_gene: -
v_gene: TRBV7-9
j_gene: TRBJ1-5

CDR3aa: CASSTTGGAAFF
CDR3nt: TGCGCCAGCAGCACCACTGGGGGGGCGGCTTTCTTT
abundance: many
d_gene: -
v_gene: TRBV5-1
j_gene: TRBJ1-1

CDR3aa: CASSSRDRPHNEQFF
CDR3nt: TGTGCCAGCTCATCGCGGGACCGACCCCACAATGAGCAGTTCTTC
abundance: many
d_gene: -
v_gene: TRBV18
j_gene: TRBJ2-1

CDR3aa: CASSLRTGTPGEAFF
CDR3nt: TGTGCCAGCAGTCTCCGTACCGGGACCCCCGGAGAAGCTTTCTTT
abundance: many
d_gene: -
v_gene: TRBV12-3/TRBV12-4
j_gene: TRBJ1-1

CDR3aa: CASSLGGTSQETQYF
CDR3nt: TGCGCCAGCAGCTTGGGCGGGACATCCCAAGAGACCCAGTACTTC
abundance: many
d_gene: -
v_gene: TRBV5-1
j_gene: TRBJ2-5

CDR3aa: CSVLQGNTEAFF
CDR3nt: TGCAGTGTTCTCCAGGGGAACACTGAAGCTTTCTTT
abundance: many
d_gene: -
v_gene: TRBV20-1
j_gene: TRBJ1-1

CDR3aa: CASSLRQDLSHSEPQHF
CDR3nt: TGTGCCAGCAGCTTGAGGCAGGACCTGTCCCACTCGGAGCCCCAGCATTTT
abundance: many
d_gene: -
v_gene: TRBV5-6
j_gene: TRBJ1-5

CDR3aa: CASSASGLQETQYF
CDR3nt: TGTGCCAGCAGCGCCTCAGGGCTACAAGAGACCCAGTACTTC
abundance: many
d_gene: -
v_gene: TRBV9
j_gene: TRBJ2-5

CDR3aa: CSAGTTLPSSYNEQFF
CDR3nt: TGCAGTGCCGGGACTACCCTCCCGAGCTCCTACAATGAGCAGTTCTTC
abundance: few
d_gene: TRBD2
v_gene: TRBV20-1
j_gene: TRBJ2-1

CDR3aa: CSARDRTRGKETEAFF
CDR3nt: TGCAGTGCTAGGGACCGGACACGGGGTAAAGAAACTGAAGCTTTCTTT
abundance: many
d_gene: -
v_gene: TRBV20-1
j_gene: TRBJ1-1